One T cell receptor beta chain is described in this entry. Living in about 25 US areas, the participants were between roughly 18 and 89 years of age. The study assigned cohorts using participant-reported clinical history. CDR1 is SGHDN and CDR2 is FVKESK in the germline V gene. CDR3 size: 15 residues. Trimming pared 4 bases from V and 8 bases from J, leaving 17 bases between. Generated by immunoSEQ multiplex PCR, the TCRdb table keeps only in-frame clones and is missing some. The repertoire holds under 350,000 clones, with approximately 83% as singletons. This entry is derived from a study of blood T cell repertoires in COVID-19.

Sequences were obtained from PBMCs or T cells enriched from blood (not recorded which). The V and J genes are TRBV14 and TRBJ2-2; D call uncertain. The clonotype comes from a woman in her thirties or forties with acute COVID-19. The DNA for the CDR3 is TGTGCCAGCAGCCCAGCCGCAGGCTGGCGAGGGGAGCTGTTTTTT. Translating gives CASSPAAGWRGELFF.